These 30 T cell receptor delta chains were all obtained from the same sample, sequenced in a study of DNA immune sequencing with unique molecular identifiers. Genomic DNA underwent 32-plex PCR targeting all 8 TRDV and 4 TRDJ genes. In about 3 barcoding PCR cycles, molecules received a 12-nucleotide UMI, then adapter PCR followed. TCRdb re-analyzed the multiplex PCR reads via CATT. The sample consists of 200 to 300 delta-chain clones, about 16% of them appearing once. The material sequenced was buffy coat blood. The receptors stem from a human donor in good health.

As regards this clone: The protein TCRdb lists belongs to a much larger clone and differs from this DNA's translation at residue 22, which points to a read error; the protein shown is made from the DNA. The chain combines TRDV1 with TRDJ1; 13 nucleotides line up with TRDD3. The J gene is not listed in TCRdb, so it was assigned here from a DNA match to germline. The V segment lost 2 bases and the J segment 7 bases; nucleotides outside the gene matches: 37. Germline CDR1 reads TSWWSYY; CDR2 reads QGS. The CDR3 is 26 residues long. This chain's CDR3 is CALGESAPYHPPHWGIRGIPLAKLIF. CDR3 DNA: TGTGCTCTTGGGGAATCGGCCCCCTACCACCCCCCTCACTGGGGGATACGCGGCATACCTCTCGCTAAACTCATCTTT.

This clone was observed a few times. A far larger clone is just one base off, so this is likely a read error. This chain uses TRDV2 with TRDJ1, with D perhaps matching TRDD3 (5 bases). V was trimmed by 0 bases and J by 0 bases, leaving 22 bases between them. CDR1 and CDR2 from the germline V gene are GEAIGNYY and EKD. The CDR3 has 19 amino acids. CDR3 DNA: TGTGCCTGTGACACCAGAGGTAACTTGGGGTCACCTTACACCGATAAACTCATCTTT. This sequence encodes CACDTRGNLGSPYTDKLIF.

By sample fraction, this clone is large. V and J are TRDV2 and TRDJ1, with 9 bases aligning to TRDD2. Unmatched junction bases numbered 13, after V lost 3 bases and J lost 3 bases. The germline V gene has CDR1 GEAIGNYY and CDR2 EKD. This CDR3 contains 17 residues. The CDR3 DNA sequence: TGTGCCTGTGACTCCCTTCCTACAGTACTGGGGTCCGATAAACTCATCTTT. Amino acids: CACDSLPTVLGSDKLIF.

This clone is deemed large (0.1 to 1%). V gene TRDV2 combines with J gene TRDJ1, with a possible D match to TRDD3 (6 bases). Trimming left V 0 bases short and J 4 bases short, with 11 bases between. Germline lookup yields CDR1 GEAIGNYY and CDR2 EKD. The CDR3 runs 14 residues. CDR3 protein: CACDTLLGGDKLIF. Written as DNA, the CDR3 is TGTGCCTGTGACACCCTACTGGGAGGCGATAAACTCATCTTT.

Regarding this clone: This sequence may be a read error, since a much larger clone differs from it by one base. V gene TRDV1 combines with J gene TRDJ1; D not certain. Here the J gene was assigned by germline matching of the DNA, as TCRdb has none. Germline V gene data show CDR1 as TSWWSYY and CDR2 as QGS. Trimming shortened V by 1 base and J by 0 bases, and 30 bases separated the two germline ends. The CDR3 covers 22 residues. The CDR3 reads CALGEHGLTTLIYSPNTDKLIF. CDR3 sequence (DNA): TGTGCTCTTGGGGAACATGGTCTAACTACCCTGATCTACTCCCCTAACACCGATAAACTCATCTTT.

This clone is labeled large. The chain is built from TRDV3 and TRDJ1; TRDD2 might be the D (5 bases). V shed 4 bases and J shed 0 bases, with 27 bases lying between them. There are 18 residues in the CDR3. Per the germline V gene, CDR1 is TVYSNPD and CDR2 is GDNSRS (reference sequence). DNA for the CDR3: TGTGCCTCAACTGCCCTACAGGGGTCCGAAGTATACACCGATAAACTCATCTTT. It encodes CASTALQGSEVYTDKLIF. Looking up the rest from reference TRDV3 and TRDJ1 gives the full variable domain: CDKVTQSSPDQTVASGSEVVLLCTYDTVYSNPDLFWYRIRPDYSFQFVFYGDNSRSEGADFTQGRFSVKHILTQKAFHLVISPVRTEDSATYYCASTALQGSEVYTDKLIFGKGTRVTVEP.

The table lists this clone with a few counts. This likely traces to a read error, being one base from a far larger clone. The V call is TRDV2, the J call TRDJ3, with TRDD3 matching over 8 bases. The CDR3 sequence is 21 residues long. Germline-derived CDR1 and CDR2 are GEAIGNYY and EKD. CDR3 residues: CACDTPGTGGASSWDTRHMFF. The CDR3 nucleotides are TGTGCCTGTGACACCCCTGGTACTGGGGGGGCGAGCTCCTGGGACACCCGACATATGTTTTTC.

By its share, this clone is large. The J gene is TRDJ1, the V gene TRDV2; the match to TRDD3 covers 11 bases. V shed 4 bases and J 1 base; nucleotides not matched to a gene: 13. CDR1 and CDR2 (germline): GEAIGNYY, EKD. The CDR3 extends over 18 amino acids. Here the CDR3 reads CACDILGDNEGRTDKLIF. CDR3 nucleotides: TGTGCCTGTGATATACTGGGGGATAACGAGGGTCGCACCGATAAACTCATCTTT.

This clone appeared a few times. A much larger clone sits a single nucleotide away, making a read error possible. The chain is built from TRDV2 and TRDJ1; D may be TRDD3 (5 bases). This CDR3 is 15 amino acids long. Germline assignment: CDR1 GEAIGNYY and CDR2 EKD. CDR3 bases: TGTGCCTGTTACACCGTCGGGGGTCCCACCGATAAACTCATCTTT. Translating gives CACYTVGGPTDKLIF.

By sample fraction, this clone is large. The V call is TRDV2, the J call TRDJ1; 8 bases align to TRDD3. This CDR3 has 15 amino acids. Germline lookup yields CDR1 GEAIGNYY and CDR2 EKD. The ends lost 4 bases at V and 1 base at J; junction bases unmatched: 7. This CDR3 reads CACDSLGEGTDKLIF. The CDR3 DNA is TGTGCCTGTGATTCCCTGGGGGAAGGCACCGATAAACTCATCTTT.

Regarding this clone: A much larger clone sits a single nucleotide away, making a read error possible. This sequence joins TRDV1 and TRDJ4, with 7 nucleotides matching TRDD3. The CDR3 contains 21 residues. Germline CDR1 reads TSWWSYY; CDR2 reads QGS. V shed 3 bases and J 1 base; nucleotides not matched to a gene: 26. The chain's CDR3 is CALGEARRSLLKYWGGRPLIF. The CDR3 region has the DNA TGTGCTCTTGGGGAGGCGAGGCGTTCTTTACTAAAGTACTGGGGAGGCAGACCCCTGATCTTT.

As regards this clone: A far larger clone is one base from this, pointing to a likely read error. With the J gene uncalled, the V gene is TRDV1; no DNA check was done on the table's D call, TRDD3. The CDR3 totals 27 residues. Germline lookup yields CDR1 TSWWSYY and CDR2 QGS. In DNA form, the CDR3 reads TGTGCTCTTGGGCCCTTCCCGGCCTTCCTACCCTTCTATACTGCGGGGGGATACTCCAAGTACACCGATAAACCCATCTTT. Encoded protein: CALGPFPAFLPFYTAGGYSKYTDKPIF.

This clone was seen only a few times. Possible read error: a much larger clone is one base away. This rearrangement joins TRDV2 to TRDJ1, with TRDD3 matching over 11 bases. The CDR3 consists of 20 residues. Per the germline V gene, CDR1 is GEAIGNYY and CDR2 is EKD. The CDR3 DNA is TGTGCCTGTGACACCGTAGCGCTGGGGGATACCTCCCTGGACACCGATAAACTCACCTTT. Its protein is CACDTVALGDTSLDTDKLTF.

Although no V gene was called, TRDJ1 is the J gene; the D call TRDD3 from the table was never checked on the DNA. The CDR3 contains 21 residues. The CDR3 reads CACDTAGVLGDTRRYTDKLIF. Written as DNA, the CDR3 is TGTGCCTGTGACACCGCGGGAGTTCTGGGGGATACGAGGAGGTACACCGATAAACTCATCTTT.

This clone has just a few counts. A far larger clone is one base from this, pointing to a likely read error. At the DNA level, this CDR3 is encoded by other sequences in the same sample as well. CDR3 loop: CALGESAPYHPPHWGIRGIPLDKLIF. CDR3 bases: TGTGCTCTTGGGGAATCGGCCCCCTACCATCCCCCTCACTGGGGGATACGCGGCATACCTCTCGATAAACTCATCTTT. The rearrangement links TRDV1 to TRDJ1; 13 bases align to TRDD3. The J gene, missing from TCRdb, was assigned here through DNA to germline matching. The germline V gene encodes CDR1 TSWWSYY and CDR2 QGS. The CDR3 runs 26 residues. The V and J ends lost 2 bases and 4 bases, in that order; junction bases with no gene match: 34.

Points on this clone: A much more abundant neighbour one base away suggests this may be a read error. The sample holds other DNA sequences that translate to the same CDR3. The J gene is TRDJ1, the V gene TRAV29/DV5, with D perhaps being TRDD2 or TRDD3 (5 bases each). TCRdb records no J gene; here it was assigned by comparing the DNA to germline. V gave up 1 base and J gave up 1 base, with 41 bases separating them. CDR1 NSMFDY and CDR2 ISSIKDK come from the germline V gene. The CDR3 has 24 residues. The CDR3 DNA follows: TGTGCAGCAAGCCCCTCCTGGTCCCCTCTTCCAAGCCTGCTGGGTCCCCCCCGCACCGATAAACTCATCTTT. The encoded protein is CAASPSWSPLPSLLGPPRTDKLIF.

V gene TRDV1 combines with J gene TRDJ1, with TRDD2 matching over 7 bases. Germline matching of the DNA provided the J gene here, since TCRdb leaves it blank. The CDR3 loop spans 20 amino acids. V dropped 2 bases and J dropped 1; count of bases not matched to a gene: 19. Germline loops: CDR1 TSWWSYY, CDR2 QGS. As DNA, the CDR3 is TGTGCTCTTGGGGAATATCCTGGCCTTCCCCTTCCTTATTTCACCGATAAACTCATCTTT. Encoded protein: CALGEYPGLPLPYFTDKLIF.

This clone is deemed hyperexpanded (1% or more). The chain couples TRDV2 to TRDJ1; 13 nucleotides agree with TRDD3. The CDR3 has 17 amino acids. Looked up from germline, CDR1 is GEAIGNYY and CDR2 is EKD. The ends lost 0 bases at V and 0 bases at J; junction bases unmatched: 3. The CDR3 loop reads CACDTLTGGYDTDKLIF. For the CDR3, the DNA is TGTGCCTGTGACACCCTTACTGGGGGATACGACACCGATAAACTCATCTTT.

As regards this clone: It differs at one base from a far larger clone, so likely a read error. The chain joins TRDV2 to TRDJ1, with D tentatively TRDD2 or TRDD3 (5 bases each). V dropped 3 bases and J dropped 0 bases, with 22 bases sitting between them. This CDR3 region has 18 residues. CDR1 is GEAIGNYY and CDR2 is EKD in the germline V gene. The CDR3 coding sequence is TGTGCCTGTGACCCGGTACTGGAGACTCTTCCCTACACCGATAAACTCATCTTT. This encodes CACDPVLETLPYTDKLIF.

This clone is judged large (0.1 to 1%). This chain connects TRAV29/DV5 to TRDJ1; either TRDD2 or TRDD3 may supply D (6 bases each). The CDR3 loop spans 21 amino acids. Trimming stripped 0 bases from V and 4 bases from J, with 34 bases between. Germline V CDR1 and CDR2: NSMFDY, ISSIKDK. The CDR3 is CAASETVSLPRRFGGDDKLIF. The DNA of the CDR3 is TGTGCAGCAAGCGAAACCGTGAGCCTTCCGAGACGATTTGGGGGCGACGATAAACTCATCTTT. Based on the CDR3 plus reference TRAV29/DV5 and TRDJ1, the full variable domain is DQQVKQNSPSLSVQEGRISILNCDYTNSMFDYFLWYKKYPAEGPTFLISISSIKDKNEDGRFTVFLNKSAKHLSLHIVPSQPGDSAVYFCAASETVSLPRRFGGDDKLIFGKGTRVTVEP.

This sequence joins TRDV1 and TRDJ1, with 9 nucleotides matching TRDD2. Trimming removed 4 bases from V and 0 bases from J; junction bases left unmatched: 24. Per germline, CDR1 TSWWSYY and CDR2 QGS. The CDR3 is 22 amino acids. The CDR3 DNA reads TGTGCTCTTGGGGGGCCTGACCTTCCTACCCTGTACTGGGTGGGGTACACCGATAAACTCATCTTT. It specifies CALGGPDLPTLYWVGYTDKLIF.

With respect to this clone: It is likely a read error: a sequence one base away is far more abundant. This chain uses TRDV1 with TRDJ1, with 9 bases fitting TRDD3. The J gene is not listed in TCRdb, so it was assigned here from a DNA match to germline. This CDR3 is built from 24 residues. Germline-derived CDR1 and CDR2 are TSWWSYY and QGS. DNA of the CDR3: TGTGCTCTTGGGGTGTCCCCCCTTGGCCCTGGGGATACGAGTACCCCTCCGTACACCTATAAACTCATCTTT. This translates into CALGVSPLGPGDTSTPPYTYKLIF.

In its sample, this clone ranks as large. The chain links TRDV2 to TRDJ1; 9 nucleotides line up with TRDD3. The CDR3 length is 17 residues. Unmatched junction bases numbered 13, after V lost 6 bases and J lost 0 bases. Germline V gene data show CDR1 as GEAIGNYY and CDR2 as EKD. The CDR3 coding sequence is TGTGCCTGTTTACCTCTGGGGGATTCTAAAAACACCGATAAACTCATCTTT. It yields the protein CACLPLGDSKNTDKLIF.

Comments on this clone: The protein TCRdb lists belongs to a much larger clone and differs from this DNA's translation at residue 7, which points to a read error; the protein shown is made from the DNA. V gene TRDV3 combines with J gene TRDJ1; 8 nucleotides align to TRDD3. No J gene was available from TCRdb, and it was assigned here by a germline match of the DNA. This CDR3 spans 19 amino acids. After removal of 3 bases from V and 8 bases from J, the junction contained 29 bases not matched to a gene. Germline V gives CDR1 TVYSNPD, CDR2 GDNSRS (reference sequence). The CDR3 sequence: CAFPGSPHLPSGGHTKLIF. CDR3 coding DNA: TGTGCCTTCCCGGGCTCTCCACATCTGCCTTCTGGGGGACACACGAAACTCATCTTT.

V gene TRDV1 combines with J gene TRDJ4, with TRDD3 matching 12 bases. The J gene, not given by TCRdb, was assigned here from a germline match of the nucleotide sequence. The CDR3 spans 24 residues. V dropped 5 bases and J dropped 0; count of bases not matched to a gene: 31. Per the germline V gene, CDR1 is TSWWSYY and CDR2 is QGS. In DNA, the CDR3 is TGTGCTCTTGGGAGCGGGAACCCGTCGGTGCTCCTGGGGGATACGGGGAGTGGGGCCAGACCCCTGATCTTT. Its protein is CALGSGNPSVLLGDTGSGARPLIF.

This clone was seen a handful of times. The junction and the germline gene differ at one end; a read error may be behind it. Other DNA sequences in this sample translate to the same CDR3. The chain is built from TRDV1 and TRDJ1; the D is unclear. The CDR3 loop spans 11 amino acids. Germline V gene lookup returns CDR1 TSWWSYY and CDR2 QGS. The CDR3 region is CALYYTDKLIF. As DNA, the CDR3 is TGTGCTCTTTATTACACCGATAAACTCATTTTT.

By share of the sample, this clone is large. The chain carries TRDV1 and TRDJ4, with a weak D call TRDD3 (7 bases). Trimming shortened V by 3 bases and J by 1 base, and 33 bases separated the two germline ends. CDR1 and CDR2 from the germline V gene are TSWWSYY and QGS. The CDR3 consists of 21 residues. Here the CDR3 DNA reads TGTGCTCTTGGGGAGGCGAGGCGTTCTTTCCTAAAGTACTGGGGAGGCAGACCCCTGATCTTT. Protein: CALGEARRSFLKYWGGRPLIF.

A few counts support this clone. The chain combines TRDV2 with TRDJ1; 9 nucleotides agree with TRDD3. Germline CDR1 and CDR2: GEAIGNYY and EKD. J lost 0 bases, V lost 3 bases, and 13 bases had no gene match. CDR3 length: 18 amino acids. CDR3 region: CACDPVTGGETDTDKLIF. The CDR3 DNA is TGTGCCTGTGACCCGGTTACTGGGGGAGAGACAGACACCGATAAACTCATCTTT.

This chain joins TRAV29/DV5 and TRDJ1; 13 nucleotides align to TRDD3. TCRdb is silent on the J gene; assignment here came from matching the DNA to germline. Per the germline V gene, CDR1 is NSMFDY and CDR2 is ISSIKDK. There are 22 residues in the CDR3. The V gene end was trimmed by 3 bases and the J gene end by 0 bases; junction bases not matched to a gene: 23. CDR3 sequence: CAATEAFLRTGGYAHDTDKLIF. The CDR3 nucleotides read TGTGCAGCAACCGAGGCCTTCTTACGTACTGGGGGATACGCCCACGACACCGATAAACTCATCTTT. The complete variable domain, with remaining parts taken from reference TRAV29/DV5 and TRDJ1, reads DQQVKQNSPSLSVQEGRISILNCDYTNSMFDYFLWYKKYPAEGPTFLISISSIKDKNEDGRFTVFLNKSAKHLSLHIVPSQPGDSAVYFCAATEAFLRTGGYAHDTDKLIFGKGTRVTVEP.

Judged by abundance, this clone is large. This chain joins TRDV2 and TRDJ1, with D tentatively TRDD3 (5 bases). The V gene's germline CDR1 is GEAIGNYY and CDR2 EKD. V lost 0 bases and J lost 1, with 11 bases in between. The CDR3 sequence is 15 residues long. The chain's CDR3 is CACDTVGGPTDKLIF. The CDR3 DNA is TGTGCCTGTGACACCGTCGGGGGTCCCACCGATAAACTCATCTTT.